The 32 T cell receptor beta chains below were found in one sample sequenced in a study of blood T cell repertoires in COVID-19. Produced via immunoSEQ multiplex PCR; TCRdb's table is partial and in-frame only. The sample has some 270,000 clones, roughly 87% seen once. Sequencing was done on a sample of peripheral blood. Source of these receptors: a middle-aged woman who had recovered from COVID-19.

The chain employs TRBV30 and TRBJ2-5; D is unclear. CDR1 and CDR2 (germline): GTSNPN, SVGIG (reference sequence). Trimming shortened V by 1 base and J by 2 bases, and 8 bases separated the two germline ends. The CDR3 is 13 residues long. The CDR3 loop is CAWSAQLQETQYF. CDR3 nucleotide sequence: TGTGCCTGGAGTGCCCAATTGCAAGAGACCCAGTACTTC.

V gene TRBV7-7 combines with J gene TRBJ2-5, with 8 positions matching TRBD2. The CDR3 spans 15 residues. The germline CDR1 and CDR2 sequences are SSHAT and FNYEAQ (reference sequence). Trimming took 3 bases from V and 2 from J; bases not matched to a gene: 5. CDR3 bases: TGTGCCAGCAGCTTGGGACTAGAGAAACAAGAGACCCAGTACTTC. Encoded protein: CASSLGLEKQETQYF.

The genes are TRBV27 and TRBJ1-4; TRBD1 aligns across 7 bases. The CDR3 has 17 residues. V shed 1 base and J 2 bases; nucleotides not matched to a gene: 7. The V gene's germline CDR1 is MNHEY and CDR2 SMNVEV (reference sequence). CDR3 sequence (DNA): TGTGCCAGCAGTTTATTTGGAACAGGGGTTACTAATGAAAAACTGTTTTTT. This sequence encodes CASSLFGTGVTNEKLFF. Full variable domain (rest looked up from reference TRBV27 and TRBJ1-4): EAQVTQNPRYLITVTGKKLTVTCSQNMNHEYMSWYRQDPGLGLRQIYYSMNVEVTDKGDVPEGYKVSRKEKRNFPLILESPSPNQTSLYFCASSLFGTGVTNEKLFFGSGTQLSVL.

The CDR3, as DNA: TGTGCCAGCAGCAGGACAGGGTTAGGGGAAAAACTGTTTTTT. It translates to CASSRTGLGEKLFF. V gene TRBV11-3 combines with J gene TRBJ1-4, with 8 bases aligning to TRBD1. V was clipped by 5 bases and J by 8 bases; unmatched bases: 7. The CDR3 is 14 amino acids. CDR1 and CDR2 from the germline V gene are SGHNT and YENEEA. Using reference TRBV11-3 and TRBJ1-4 for the parts outside the CDR3, the full variable domain is EAGVVQSPRYKIIEKKQPVAFWCNPISGHNTLYWYLQNLGQGPELLIRYENEEAVDDSQLPKDRFSAERLKGVDSTLKIQPAELGDSAVYLCASSRTGLGEKLFFGSGTQLSVL.

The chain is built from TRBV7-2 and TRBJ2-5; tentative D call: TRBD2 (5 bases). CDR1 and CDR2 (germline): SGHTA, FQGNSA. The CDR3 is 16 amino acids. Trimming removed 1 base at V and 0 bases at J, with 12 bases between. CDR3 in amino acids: CASSLGGGMYQETQYF. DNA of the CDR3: TGTGCCAGCAGCTTAGGAGGAGGAATGTACCAAGAGACCCAGTACTTC.

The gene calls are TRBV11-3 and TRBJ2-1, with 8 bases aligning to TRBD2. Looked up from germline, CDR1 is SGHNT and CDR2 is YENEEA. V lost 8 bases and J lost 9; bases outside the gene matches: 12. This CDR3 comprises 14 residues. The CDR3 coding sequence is TGTGCCAGCGCCCAGCGGGAGATGGGGGGTGAGCAGTTCTTC. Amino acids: CASAQREMGGEQFF.

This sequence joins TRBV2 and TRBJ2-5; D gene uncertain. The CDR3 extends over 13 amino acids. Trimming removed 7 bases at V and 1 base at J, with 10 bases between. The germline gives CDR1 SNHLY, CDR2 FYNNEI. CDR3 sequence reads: CASILTVQETQYF. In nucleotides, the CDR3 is TGTGCCAGCATCCTGACTGTCCAAGAGACCCAGTACTTC.

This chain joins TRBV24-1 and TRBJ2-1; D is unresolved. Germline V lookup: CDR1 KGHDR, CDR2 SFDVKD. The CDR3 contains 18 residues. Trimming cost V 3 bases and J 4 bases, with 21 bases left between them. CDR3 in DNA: TGTGCCACCAGTGATCAACACGGATCGGGTTTAGTATACAATGAGCAGTTCTTC. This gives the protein CATSDQHGSGLVYNEQFF.

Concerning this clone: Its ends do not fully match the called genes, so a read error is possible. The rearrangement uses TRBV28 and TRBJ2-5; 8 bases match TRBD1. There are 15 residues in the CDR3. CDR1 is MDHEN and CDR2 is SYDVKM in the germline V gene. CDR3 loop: CVSSLRGTGLETQYF. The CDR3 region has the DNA TGTGTCAGCAGTTTAAGGGGGACAGGTCTGGAGACCCAGTACTTC.

CDR3 amino acids: CASSPRGVDHGYTF. DNA of the CDR3: TGTGCCAGCAGCCCCAGGGGAGTAGACCATGGCTACACCTTC. The chain carries TRBV5-6 and TRBJ1-2; the D gene is possibly TRBD1 (6 bases). CDR1 SGHDT and CDR2 YYEEEE come from the germline V gene. The CDR3 totals 14 residues. Trimming cost V 4 bases and J 6 bases, with 16 bases left between them. The full variable domain, in which reference TRBV5-6 and TRBJ1-2 provide the parts outside the CDR3, is DAGVTQSPTHLIKTRGQQVTLRCSPKSGHDTVSWYQQALGQGPQFIFQYYEEEERQRGNFPDRFSGHQFPNYSSELNVNALLLGDSALYLCASSPRGVDHGYTFGSGTRLTVV.

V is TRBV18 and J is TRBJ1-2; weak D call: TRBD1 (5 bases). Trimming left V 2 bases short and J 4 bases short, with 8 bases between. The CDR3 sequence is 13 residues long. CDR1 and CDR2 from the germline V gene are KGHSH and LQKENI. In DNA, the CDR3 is TGTGCCAGCTCACCAGACAGCCTCTATGGCTACACCTTC. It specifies CASSPDSLYGYTF.

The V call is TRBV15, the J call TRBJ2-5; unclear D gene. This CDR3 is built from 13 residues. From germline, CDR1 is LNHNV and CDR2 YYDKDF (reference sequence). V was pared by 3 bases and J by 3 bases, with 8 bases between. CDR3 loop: CATSRALEETQYF. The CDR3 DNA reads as TGTGCCACCAGCAGGGCCCTGGAAGAGACCCAGTACTTC.

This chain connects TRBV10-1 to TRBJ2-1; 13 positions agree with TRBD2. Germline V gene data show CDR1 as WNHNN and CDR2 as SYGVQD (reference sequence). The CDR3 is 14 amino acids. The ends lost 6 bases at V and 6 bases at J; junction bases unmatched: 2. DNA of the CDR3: TGCGCCAGCAGCGGGACTAGCGGGACCAATGAGCAGTTCTTC. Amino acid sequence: CASSGTSGTNEQFF.

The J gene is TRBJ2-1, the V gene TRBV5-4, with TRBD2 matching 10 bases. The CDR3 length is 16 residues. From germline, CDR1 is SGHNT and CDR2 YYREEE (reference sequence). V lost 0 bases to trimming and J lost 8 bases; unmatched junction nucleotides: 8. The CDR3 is CASSLAWGSGGHEQFF. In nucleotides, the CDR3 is TGTGCCAGCAGCTTGGCCTGGGGTAGCGGGGGGCATGAGCAGTTCTTC.

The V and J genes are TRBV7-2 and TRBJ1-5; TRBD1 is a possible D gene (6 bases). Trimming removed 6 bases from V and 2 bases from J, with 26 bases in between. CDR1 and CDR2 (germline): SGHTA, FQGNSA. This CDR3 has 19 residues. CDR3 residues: CASSSTDGGAGSGNQPQHF. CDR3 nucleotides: TGTGCCAGCAGTTCTACGGACGGGGGGGCCGGCTCCGGCAATCAGCCCCAGCATTTT.

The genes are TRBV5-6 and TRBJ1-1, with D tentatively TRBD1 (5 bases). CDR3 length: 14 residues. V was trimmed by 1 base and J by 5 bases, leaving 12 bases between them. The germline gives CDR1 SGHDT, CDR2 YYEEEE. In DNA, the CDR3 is TGTGCCAGCAGCTTGCTGGGGAGGGGAACTGAAGCTTTCTTT. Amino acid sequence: CASSLLGRGTEAFF.

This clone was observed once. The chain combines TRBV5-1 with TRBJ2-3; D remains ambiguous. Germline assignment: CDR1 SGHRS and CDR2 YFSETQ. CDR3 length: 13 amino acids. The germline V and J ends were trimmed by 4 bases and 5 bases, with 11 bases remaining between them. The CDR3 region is CASSPGGRDTQYF. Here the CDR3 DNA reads TGCGCCAGCAGCCCCGGTGGTAGAGATACGCAGTATTTT.

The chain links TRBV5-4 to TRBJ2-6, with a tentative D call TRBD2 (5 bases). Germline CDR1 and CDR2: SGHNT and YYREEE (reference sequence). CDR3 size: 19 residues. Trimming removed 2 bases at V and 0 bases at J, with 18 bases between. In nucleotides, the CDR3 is TGTGCCAGCAGCTTTGGTCTTTCCGGGGTAGGCTCTGGGGCCAACGTCCTGACTTTC. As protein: CASSFGLSGVGSGANVLTF.

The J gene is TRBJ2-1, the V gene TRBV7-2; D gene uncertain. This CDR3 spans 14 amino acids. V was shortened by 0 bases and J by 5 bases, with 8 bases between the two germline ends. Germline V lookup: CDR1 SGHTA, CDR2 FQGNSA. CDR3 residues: CASSLARANNEQFF. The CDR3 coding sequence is TGTGCCAGCAGCTTAGCGCGAGCGAACAATGAGCAGTTCTTC.

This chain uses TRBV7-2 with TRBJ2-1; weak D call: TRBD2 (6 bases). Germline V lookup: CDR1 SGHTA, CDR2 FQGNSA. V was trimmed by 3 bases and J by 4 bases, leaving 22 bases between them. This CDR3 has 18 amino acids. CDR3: CASSFRALLGRNYNEQFF. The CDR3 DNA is TGTGCCAGCAGCTTTAGGGCCCTACTAGGGAGGAATTACAATGAGCAGTTCTTC.

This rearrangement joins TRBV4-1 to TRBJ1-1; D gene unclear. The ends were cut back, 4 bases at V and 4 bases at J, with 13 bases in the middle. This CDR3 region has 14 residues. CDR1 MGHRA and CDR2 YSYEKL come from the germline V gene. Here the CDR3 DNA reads TGCGCCAGCAGCCCAAGATCTATGAGCACTGAAGCTTTCTTT. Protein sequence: CASSPRSMSTEAFF.

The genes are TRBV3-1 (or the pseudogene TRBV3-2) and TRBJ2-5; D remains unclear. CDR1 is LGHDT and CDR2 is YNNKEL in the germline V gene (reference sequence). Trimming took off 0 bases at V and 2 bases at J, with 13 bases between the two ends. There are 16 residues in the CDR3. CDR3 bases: TGTGCCAGCAGCCAAGATCTTGTAGAGGCTCAAGAGACCCAGTACTTC. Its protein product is CASSQDLVEAQETQYF.

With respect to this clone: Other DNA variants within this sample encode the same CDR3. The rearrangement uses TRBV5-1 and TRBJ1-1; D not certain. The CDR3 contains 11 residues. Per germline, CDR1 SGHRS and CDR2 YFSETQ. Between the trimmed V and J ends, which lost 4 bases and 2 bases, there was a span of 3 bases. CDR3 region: CASSSNTEAFF. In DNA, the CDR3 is TGCGCCAGCAGCAGCAACACTGAAGCTTTCTTT.

The CDR3 protein is CASSPVDTGYEPQHF. CDR3 bases: TGTGCCAGCTCACCAGTAGATACAGGGTATGAGCCCCAGCATTTT. The chain employs TRBV18 and TRBJ1-5, with D tentatively TRBD1 (6 bases). V lost 2 bases to trimming and J lost 8 bases, with 16 bases between them. Per germline, CDR1 KGHSH and CDR2 LQKENI. The length of the CDR3 is 15 residues.

The CDR3 sequence is CSASHRGETQYF. DNA for the CDR3: TGCAGCGCCTCCCACCGAGGGGAGACCCAGTACTTC. This chain connects TRBV29-1 to TRBJ2-5; possibly TRBD2 for D (5 bases). The CDR3 runs 12 residues. Germline V gene lookup returns CDR1 SQVTM and CDR2 ANQGSEA. Trimming removed 7 bases at V and 5 bases at J, with 14 bases between. Drawing the rest from reference TRBV29-1 and TRBJ2-5, the complete variable domain is SAVISQKPSRDICQRGTSLTIQCQVDSQVTMMFWYRQQPGQSLTLIATANQGSEATYESGFVIDKFPISRPNLTFSTLTVSNMSPEDSSIYLCSASHRGETQYFGPGTRLLVL.

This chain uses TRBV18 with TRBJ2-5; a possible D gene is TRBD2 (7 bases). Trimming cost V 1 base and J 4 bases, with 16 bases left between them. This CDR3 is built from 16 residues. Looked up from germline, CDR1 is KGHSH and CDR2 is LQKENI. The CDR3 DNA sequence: TGTGCCAGCTCACCACGTGAGGGGGGGCCCTTAGAGACCCAGTACTTC. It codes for CASSPREGGPLETQYF. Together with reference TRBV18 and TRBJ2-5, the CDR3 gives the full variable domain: NAGVMQNPRHLVRRRGQEARLRCSPMKGHSHVYWYRQLPEEGLKFMVYLQKENIIDESGMPKERFSAEFPKEGPSILRIQQVVRGDSAAYFCASSPREGGPLETQYFGPGTRLLVL.

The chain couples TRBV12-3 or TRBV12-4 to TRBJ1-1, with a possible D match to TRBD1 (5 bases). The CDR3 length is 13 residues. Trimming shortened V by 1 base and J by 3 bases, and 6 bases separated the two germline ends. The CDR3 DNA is TGTGCCAGCAGTTTAGGGGGCCACACTGAAGCTTTCTTT. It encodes CASSLGGHTEAFF.

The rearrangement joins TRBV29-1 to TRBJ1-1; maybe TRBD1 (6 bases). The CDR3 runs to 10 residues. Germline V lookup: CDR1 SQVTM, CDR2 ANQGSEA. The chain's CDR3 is CKGVGTEAFF. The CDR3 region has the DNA TGCAAGGGGGTGGGGACTGAAGCTTTCTTT. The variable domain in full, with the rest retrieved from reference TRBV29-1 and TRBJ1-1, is SAVISQKPSRDICQRGTSLTIQCQVDSQVTMMFWYRQQPGQSLTLIATANQGSEATYESGFVIDKFPISRPNLTFSTLTVSNMSPEDSSIYLCKGVGTEAFFGQGTRLTVV.

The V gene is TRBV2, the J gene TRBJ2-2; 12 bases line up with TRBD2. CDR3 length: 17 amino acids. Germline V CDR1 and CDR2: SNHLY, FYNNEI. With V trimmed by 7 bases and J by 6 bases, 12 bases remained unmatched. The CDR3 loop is CASTWTSGIIASGELFF. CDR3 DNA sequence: TGTGCCAGCACTTGGACTAGCGGGATCATCGCCTCCGGGGAGCTGTTTTTT.

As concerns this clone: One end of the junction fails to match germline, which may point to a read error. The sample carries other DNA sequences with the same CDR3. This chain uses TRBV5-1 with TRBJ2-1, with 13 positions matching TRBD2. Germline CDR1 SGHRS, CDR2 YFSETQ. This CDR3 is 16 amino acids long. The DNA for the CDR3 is TGCGCTAGCAGCGGGACTAGCGGGGTCCTCTACAATGAGCAGTTCTTC. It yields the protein CASSGTSGVLYNEQFF.

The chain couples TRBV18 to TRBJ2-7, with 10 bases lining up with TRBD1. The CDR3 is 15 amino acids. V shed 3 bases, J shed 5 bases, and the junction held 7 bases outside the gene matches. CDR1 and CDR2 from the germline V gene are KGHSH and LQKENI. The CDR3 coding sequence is TGTGCCAGCTCACCTCAAGGGACAGGGGTCCACGAGCAGTACTTC. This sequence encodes CASSPQGTGVHEQYF.

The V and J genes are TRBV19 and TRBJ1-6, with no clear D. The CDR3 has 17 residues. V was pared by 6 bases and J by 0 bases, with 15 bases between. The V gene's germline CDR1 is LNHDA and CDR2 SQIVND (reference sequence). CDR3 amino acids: CASSTLGVSSYNSPLHF. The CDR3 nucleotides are TGTGCCAGTAGCACCCTCGGGGTGAGCTCCTATAATTCACCCCTCCACTTT.